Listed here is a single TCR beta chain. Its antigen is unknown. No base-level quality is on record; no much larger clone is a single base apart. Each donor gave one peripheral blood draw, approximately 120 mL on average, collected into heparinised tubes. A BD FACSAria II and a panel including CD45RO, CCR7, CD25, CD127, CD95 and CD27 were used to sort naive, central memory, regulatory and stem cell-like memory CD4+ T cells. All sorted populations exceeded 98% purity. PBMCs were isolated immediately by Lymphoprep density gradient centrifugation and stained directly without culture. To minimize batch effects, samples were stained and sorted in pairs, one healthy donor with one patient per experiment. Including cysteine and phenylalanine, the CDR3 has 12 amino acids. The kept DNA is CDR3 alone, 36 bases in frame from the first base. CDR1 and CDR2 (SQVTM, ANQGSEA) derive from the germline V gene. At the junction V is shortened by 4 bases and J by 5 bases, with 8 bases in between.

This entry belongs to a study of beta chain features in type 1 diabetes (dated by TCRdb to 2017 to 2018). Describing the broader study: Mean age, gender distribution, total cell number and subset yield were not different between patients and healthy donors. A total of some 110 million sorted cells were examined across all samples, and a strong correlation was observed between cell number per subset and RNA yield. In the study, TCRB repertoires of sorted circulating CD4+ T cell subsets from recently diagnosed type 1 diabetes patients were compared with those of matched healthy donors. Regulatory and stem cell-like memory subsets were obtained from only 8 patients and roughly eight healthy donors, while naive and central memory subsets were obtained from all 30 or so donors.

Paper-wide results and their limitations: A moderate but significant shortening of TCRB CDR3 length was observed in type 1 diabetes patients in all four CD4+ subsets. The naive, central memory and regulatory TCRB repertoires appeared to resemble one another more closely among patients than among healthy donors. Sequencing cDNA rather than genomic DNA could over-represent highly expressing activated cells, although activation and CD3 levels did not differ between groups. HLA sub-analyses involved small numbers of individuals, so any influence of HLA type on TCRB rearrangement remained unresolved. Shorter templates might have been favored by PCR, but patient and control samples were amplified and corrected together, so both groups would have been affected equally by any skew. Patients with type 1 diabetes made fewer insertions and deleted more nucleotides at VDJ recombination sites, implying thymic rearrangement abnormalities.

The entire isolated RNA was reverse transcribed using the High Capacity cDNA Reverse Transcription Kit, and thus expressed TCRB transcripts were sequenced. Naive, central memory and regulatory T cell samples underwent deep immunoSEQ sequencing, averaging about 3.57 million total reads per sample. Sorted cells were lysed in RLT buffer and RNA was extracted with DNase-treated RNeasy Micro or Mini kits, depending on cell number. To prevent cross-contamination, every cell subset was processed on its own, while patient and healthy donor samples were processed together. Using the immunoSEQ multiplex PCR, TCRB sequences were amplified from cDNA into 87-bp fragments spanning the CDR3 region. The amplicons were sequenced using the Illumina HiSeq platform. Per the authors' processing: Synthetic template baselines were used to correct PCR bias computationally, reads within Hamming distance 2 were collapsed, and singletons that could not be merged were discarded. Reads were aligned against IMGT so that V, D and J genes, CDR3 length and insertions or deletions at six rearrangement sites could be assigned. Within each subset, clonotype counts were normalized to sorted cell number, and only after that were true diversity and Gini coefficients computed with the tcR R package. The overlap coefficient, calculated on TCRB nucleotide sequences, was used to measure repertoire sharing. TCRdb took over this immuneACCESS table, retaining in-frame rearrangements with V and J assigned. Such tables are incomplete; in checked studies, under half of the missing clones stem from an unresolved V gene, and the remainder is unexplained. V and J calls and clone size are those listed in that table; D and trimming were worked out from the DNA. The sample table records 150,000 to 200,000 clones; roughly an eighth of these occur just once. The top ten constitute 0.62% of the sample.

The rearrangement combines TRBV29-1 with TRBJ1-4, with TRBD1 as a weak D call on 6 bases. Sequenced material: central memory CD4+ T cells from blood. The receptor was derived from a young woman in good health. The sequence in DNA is TGCAGCGTTGTAGACAGGAATGAAAAACTGTTTTTT. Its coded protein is CSVVDRNEKLFF. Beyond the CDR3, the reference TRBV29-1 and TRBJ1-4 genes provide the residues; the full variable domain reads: SAVISQKPSRDICQRGTSLTIQCQVDSQVTMMFWYRQQPGQSLTLIATANQGSEATYESGFVIDKFPISRPNLTFSTLTVSNMSPEDSSIYLCSVVDRNEKLFFGSGTQLSVL.